Each of the 3 T cell receptor beta chains below was sequenced from the same sample in a study of cytomegalovirus exposure and HLA in healthy donors. The repertoire was sequenced with immunoSEQ multiplex PCR; TCRdb's copy has only in-frame clones and lacks some. The sample gives some 270,000 clones, around 85% of which show up once; roughly 1% is in the top ten. Specimen: PBMCs. These receptors were taken from a woman between 18 and 30 years old in good health and CMV-seronegative.

The rearrangement uses TRBV2 and TRBJ1-4, with D tentatively TRBD1 (6 bases). CDR3 size: 12 residues. V lost 6 bases and J 17 bases, leaving 19 bases between the germline ends. Germline V gene data show CDR1 as SNHLY and CDR2 as FYNNEI. The CDR3, as DNA: TGTGCCAGCAGCGAGTTGTGGGGGGGCGGTTTTTTT. This gives the protein CASSELWGGGFF.

This chain connects TRBV5-1 to TRBJ1-1, with TRBD1 identical over 9 bases. The V gene end was trimmed by 1 base and the J gene end by 4 bases; junction bases not matched to a gene: 5. Germline V gives CDR1 SGHRS, CDR2 YFSETQ. The CDR3 extends over 15 amino acids. The CDR3 here is CASSLTGTGSTEAFF. CDR3 nucleotides: TGCGCCAGCAGCTTGACCGGGACAGGGAGCACTGAAGCTTTCTTT.

The J gene is TRBJ2-5, the V gene TRBV18, with D possibly being TRBD1 (6 bases). Germline assignment: CDR1 KGHSH and CDR2 LQKENI. CDR3 length equals 13 residues. With 5 bases removed from V and 2 bases from J, the gap between germline ends came to 9 bases. CDR3 region: CASSADSQETQYF. CDR3 bases: TGTGCCAGCTCAGCGGACAGTCAAGAGACCCAGTACTTC.